Below are 15 T cell receptor beta chains sequenced from a single sample in a study of shared clonotypes between healthy human individuals. Profiled with immunoSEQ multiplex PCR; TCRdb holds only in-frame clones, not every one. Among about 1.5 million clones listed, roughly 95% were seen once. Sequencing was done on a sample of naive CD4+ T cells sorted from blood. Subset in this sample: CD45RA+ positively selected. The receptors come from a man aged 25-45 years in good health.

The rearrangement uses TRBV6-1 and TRBJ2-7; D remains unclear. The CDR3 is made up of 12 amino acids. Germline V gives CDR1 MNHNS, CDR2 SASEGT. With 6 bases removed from V and 2 bases from J, the gap between germline ends came to 8 bases. The DNA for the CDR3 is TGTGCCAGCAGATGGGAAGCCTACGAGCAGTACTTC. Its translation is CASRWEAYEQYF.

Concerning this clone itself: The DNA is omitted, as the CDR3 cannot be located on it reliably, and the CDR3 follows TCRdb's listing. This rearrangement joins TRBV6-1 to TRBJ1-2. The CDR3 length equals 12 residues, ends included. Germline CDR1 and CDR2: MNHNS and SASEGT. CDR3 amino acids: CASILALRGYTF.

This clone was seen a single time. This chain connects TRBV5-1 to TRBJ2-3, with a weak D call TRBD2 (6 bases). This CDR3 contains 16 residues. In germline, CDR1 is SGHRS, CDR2 YFSETQ. The V end was cut by 0 bases, the J end by 2 bases, with 13 bases between. The CDR3 protein is CASSLDQGGNTDTQYF. CDR3 nucleotide sequence: TGCGCCAGCAGCTTGGATCAGGGAGGCAACACAGATACGCAGTATTTT. The full variable domain, with the rest looked up from reference TRBV5-1 and TRBJ2-3, is KAGVTQTPRYLIKTRGQQVTLSCSPISGHRSVSWYQQTPGQGLQFLFEYFSETQRNKGNFPGRFSGRQFSNSRSEMNVSTLELGDSALYLCASSLDQGGNTDTQYFGPGTRLTVL.

The chain recombines TRBV7-8 with TRBJ2-7, with 8 bases lining up with TRBD2. Trimming removed 5 bases from V and 5 bases from J; junction bases left unmatched: 8. Looked up from germline, CDR1 is SGHVS and CDR2 is FQNEAQ. The length of the CDR3 is 14 residues. CDR3 sequence (DNA): TGTGCCAGCAGCCCGAGCGGGAGATTCGACGAGCAGTACTTC. As protein: CASSPSGRFDEQYF.

V usage is TRBV4-3 and J usage is TRBJ2-1; D perhaps matches TRBD2 (5 bases). Trimming removed 6 bases from V and 7 bases from J, with 19 bases in between. Per germline, CDR1 LGHNA and CDR2 YSLEER. This CDR3 contains 15 residues. DNA for the CDR3: TGCGCCAGCAGTCCGGAGGCGATCCGCGGGAATGAGCAGTTCTTC. Translation gives CASSPEAIRGNEQFF.

The CDR3, as DNA: TGTGCCAGCACTCAGGGGACACAGGGGATCCACGAGCAGTACTTC. Amino acid sequence: CASTQGTQGIHEQYF. The V call is TRBV6-5, the J call TRBJ2-7, with 7 bases identical to TRBD1. Germline V gene lookup returns CDR1 MNHEY and CDR2 SVGAGI. CDR3 length equals 15 residues. V was clipped by 7 bases and J by 5 bases; unmatched bases: 14.

The J gene is TRBJ1-2, the V gene TRBV5-1; D gene unclear. Trimming took off 2 bases at V and 4 bases at J, with 12 bases between the two ends. The CDR3 spans 14 residues. Germline lookup yields CDR1 SGHRS and CDR2 YFSETQ. This chain's CDR3 is CASSFSDTAYGYTF. As DNA, the CDR3 is TGCGCCAGCAGCTTCAGTGACACCGCCTATGGCTACACCTTC.

The gene calls are TRBV14 and TRBJ2-3; TRBD2 aligns across 10 bases. The V gene end was trimmed by 4 bases and the J gene end by 8 bases; junction bases not matched to a gene: 6. In germline, CDR1 is SGHDN, CDR2 FVKESK. The CDR3 has 14 residues. The CDR3 DNA is TGTGCCAGCAGCCTCCCTAGCGGGAGAGGTACGCAGTATTTT. Protein sequence: CASSLPSGRGTQYF.

The V gene is TRBV28, the J gene TRBJ2-2; D gene unclear. V lost 3 bases, J lost 5 bases, and 13 bases lay in between. This CDR3 has 15 amino acids. Germline values: CDR1 MDHEN, CDR2 SYDVKM. CDR3: CASSFAQGETGELFF. The CDR3 bases are TGTGCCAGCAGTTTTGCCCAAGGAGAGACCGGGGAGCTGTTTTTT.

This chain uses TRBV9 with TRBJ2-5; 13 bases align to TRBD2. The length of the CDR3 is 17 residues. Germline values: CDR1 SGDLS, CDR2 YYNGEE. Trimming took 3 bases from V and 4 from J; bases not matched to a gene: 9. The CDR3 is CASSAGLAGVGGETQYF. The CDR3 region has the DNA TGTGCCAGCAGCGCCGGACTAGCGGGAGTTGGGGGAGAGACCCAGTACTTC. The whole variable domain, filled in from reference TRBV9 and TRBJ2-5, reads DSGVTQTPKHLITATGQRVTLRCSPRSGDLSVYWYQQSLDQGLQFLIQYYNGEERAKGNILERFSAQQFPDLHSELNLSSLELGDSALYFCASSAGLAGVGGETQYFGPGTRLLVL.

V and J are TRBV18 and TRBJ1-3; no clear D gene. CDR3 length: 17 amino acids. Trimming pared 3 bases from V and 5 bases from J, leaving 20 bases between. From germline, CDR1 is KGHSH and CDR2 LQKENI. This CDR3 reads CASSPEAPGPTRNTIYF. CDR3 nucleotide sequence: TGTGCCAGCTCACCGGAGGCTCCGGGCCCAACCCGAAACACCATATATTTT.

This clone occurred once. V usage is TRBV16 and J usage is TRBJ1-5; tentative D call: TRBD1 (6 bases). From germline, CDR1 is KGHSY and CDR2 FQNENV. CDR3 length: 19 amino acids. The V end lost 2 bases, the J end lost 0 bases, and 20 bases lay between the germline ends. The CDR3 loop reads CASSQLRPGHGYSNQPQHF. Written as DNA, the CDR3 is TGTGCCAGCAGCCAACTTCGTCCGGGACACGGCTATAGCAATCAGCCCCAGCATTTT.

V and J are TRBV7-2 and TRBJ2-7, with 7 bases that match TRBD1. This CDR3 contains 13 residues. The trim removed 5 bases at V and 2 bases at J, leaving 3 bases unmatched. CDR1 and CDR2 from the germline V gene are SGHTA and FQGNSA. For the CDR3, the DNA is TGTGCCAGCAGCAAAGACAGGGCCTACGAGCAGTACTTC. Its translation is CASSKDRAYEQYF. Drawing the rest from reference TRBV7-2 and TRBJ2-7, the complete variable domain is GAGVSQSPSNKVTEKGKDVELRCDPISGHTALYWYRQSLGQGLEFLIYFQGNSAPDKSGLPSDRFSAERTGGSVSTLTIQRTQQEDSAVYLCASSKDRAYEQYFGPGTRLTVT.

This clone has only one observation. V and J are TRBV10-3 and TRBJ1-3; D is ambiguous. The CDR3 has 13 amino acids. The germline V and J ends were trimmed by 3 bases and 7 bases, with 10 bases remaining between them. Germline V gives CDR1 ENHRY, CDR2 SYGVKD. CDR3 residues: CAISDSGLNTIYF. CDR3 coding DNA: TGTGCCATCAGTGATTCCGGGTTGAACACCATATATTTT.

The genes are TRBV11-2 and TRBJ2-1; 10 nucleotides agree with TRBD1. This CDR3 is built from 14 residues. V shed 4 bases and J 8 bases; nucleotides not matched to a gene: 5. Looked up from germline, CDR1 is SGHAT and CDR2 is FQNNGV. The CDR3 region has the DNA TGTGCCAGCAGCTGGGACAGGGGCGGGCATGAGCAGTTCTTC. This translates into CASSWDRGGHEQFF.